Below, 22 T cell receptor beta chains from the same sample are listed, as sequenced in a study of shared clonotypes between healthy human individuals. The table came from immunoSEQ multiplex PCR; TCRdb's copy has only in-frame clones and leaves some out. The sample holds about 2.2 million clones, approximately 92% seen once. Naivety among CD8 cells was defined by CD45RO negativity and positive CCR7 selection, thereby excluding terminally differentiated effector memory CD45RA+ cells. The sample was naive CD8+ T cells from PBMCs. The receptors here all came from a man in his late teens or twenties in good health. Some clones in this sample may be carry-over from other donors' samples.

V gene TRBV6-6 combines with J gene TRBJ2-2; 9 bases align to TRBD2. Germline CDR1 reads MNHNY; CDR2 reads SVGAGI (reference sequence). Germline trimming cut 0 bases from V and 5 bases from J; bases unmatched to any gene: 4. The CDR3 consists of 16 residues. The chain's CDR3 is CASSYSNLAGTGELFF. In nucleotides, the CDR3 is TGTGCCAGCAGTTACTCCAACCTAGCGGGGACCGGGGAGCTGTTTTTT.

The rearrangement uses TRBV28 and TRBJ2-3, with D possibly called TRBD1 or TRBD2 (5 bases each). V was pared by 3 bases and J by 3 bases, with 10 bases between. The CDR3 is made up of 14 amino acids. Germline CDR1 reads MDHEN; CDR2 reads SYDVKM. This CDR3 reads CASSLAGRTDTQYF. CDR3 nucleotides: TGTGCCAGCAGTTTGGCAGGGAGAACAGATACGCAGTATTTT. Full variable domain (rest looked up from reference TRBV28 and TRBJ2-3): DVKVTQSSRYLVKRTGEKVFLECVQDMDHENMFWYRQDPGLGLRLIYFSYDVKMKEKGDIPEGYSVSREKKERFSLILESASTNQTSMYLCASSLAGRTDTQYFGPGTRLTVL.

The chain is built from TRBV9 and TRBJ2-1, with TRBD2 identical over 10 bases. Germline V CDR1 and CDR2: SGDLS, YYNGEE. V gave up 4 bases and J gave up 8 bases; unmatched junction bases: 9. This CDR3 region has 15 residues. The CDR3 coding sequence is TGTGCCAGCAGCCCGAGCGGGAGGGCCCCAGATGAGCAGTTCTTC. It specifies CASSPSGRAPDEQFF.

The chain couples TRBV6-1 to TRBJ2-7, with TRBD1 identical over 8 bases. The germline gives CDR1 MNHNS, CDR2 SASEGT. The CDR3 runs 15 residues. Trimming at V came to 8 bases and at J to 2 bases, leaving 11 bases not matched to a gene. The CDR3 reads CASGASGTGPYEQYF. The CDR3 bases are TGTGCCAGCGGGGCTTCCGGGACAGGTCCCTACGAGCAGTACTTC.

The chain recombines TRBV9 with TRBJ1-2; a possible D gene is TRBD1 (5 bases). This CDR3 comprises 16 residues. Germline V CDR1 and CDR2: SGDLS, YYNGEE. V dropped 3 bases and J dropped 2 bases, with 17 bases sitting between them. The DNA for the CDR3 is TGTGCCAGCAGCGGTAGAGCTCAGTGGGACAACTATGGCTACACCTTC. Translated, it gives CASSGRAQWDNYGYTF.

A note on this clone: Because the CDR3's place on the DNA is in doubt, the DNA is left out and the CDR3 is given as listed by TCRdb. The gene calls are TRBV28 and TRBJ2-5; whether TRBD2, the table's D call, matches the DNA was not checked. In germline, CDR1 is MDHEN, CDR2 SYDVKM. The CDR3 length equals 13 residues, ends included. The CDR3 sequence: CASSSSGRETQYF.

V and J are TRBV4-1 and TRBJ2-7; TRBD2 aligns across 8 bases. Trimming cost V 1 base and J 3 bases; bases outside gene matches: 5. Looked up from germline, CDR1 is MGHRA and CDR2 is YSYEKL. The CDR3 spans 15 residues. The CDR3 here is CASSQGLSGSYEQYF. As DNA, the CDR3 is TGCGCCAGCAGCCAAGGCCTCAGCGGGAGCTACGAGCAGTACTTC.

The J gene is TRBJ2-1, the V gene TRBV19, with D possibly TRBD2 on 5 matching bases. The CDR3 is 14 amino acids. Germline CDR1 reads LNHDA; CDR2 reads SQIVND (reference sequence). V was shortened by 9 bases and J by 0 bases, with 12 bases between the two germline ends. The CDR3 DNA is TGTGCCAGCAAAGCGGCGAGCTCCTACAATGAGCAGTTCTTC. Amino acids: CASKAASSYNEQFF.

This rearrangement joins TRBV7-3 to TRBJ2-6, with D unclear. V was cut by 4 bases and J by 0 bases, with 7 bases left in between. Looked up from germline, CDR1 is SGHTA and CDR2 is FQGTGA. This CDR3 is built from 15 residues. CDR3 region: CASSSPTSGANVLTF. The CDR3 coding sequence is TGTGCCAGCAGCTCGCCGACCTCTGGGGCCAACGTCCTGACTTTC.

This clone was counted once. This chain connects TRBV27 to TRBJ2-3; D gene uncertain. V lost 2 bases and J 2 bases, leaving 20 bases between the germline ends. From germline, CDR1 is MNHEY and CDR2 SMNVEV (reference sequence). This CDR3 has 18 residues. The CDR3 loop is CASSLTTGGYSPTDTQYF. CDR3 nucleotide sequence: TGTGCCAGCAGTTTAACGACGGGTGGCTATTCCCCCACAGATACGCAGTATTTT.

CDR3 protein: CASSTGVEAFF. DNA for the CDR3: TGTGCCAGCAGTACGGGGGTTGAGGCTTTCTTT. V is TRBV28 and J is TRBJ1-1, with D possibly matching TRBD1 (5 bases). The CDR3 is 11 residues long. V gave up 5 bases and J gave up 11 bases, with 12 bases separating them. Per germline, CDR1 MDHEN and CDR2 SYDVKM.

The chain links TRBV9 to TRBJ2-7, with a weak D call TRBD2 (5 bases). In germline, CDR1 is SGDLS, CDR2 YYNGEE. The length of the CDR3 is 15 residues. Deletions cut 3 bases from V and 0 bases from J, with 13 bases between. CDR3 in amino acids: CASSEEAAHSYEQYF. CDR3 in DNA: TGTGCCAGCAGCGAGGAAGCGGCTCACTCCTACGAGCAGTACTTC. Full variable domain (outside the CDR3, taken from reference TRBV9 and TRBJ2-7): DSGVTQTPKHLITATGQRVTLRCSPRSGDLSVYWYQQSLDQGLQFLIQYYNGEERAKGNILERFSAQQFPDLHSELNLSSLELGDSALYFCASSEEAAHSYEQYFGPGTRLTVT.

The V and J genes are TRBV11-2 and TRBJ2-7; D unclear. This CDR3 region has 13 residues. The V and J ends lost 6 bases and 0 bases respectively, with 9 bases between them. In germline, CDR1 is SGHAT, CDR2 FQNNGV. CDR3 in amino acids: CASRPPSSYEQYF. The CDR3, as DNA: TGTGCCAGCAGGCCGCCGAGCTCCTACGAGCAGTACTTC.

DNA for the CDR3: TGCGCCAGCAGCTTGGGTAGCGGGAGAAGCGCCTACAATGAGCAGTTCTTC. It is translated as CASSLGSGRSAYNEQFF. This sequence joins TRBV5-1 and TRBJ2-1; 9 bases match TRBD2. Losses at the gene ends were 0 bases for V and 2 bases for J; bases not matched to a gene: 6. The CDR3 runs 17 residues. Germline-derived CDR1 and CDR2 are SGHRS and YFSETQ.

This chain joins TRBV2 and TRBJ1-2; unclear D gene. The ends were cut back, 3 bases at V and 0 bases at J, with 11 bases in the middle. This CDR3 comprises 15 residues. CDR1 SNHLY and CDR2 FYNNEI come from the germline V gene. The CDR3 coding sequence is TGTGCCAGCAGTGAGATGGGCGAAGCTAACTATGGCTACACCTTC. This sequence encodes CASSEMGEANYGYTF.

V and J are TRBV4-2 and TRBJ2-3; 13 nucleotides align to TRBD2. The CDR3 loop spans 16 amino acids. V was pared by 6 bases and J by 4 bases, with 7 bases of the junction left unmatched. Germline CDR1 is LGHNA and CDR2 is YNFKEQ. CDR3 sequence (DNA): TGTGCCAGCAGGCCTACCGGGACTAGCGGGGCAGATACGCAGTATTTT. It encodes CASRPTGTSGADTQYF.

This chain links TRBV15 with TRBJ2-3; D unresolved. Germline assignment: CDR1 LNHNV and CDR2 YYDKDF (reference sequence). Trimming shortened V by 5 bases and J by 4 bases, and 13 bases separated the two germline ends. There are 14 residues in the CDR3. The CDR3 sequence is CATSGPGFADTQYF. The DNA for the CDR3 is TGTGCCACCAGCGGACCAGGTTTCGCAGATACGCAGTATTTT.

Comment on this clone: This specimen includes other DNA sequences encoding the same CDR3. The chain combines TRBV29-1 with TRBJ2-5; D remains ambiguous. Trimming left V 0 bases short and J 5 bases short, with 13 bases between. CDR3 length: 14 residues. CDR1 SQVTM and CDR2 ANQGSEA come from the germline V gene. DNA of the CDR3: TGCAGCGTTGAAGAGGGCACGGTACGGGAGACCCAGTACTTC. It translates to CSVEEGTVRETQYF.

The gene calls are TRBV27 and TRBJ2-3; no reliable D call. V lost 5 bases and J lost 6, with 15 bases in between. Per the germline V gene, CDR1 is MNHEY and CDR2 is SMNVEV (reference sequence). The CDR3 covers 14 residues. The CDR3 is CASSLTLSGDTQYF. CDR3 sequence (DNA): TGTGCCAGCAGTCTTACCCTTTCCGGCGATACGCAGTATTTT.

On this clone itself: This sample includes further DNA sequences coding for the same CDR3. The CDR3 DNA is TGTGCCAGCAGCTTAGTAGCGGGGGAGTACAATGAGCAGTTCTTC. It is translated as CASSLVAGEYNEQFF. V and J are TRBV7-9 and TRBJ2-1; 9 bases map to TRBD2. Germline trimming cut 1 base from V and 4 bases from J; bases unmatched to any gene: 2. Germline assignment: CDR1 SEHNR and CDR2 FQNEAQ (reference sequence). This CDR3 contains 15 residues. Full variable domain (outside the CDR3, taken from reference TRBV7-9 and TRBJ2-1): DTGVSQNPRHKITKRGQNVTFRCDPISEHNRLYWYRQTLGQGPEFLTYFQNEAQLEKSRLLSDRFSAERPKGSFSTLEIQRTEQGDSAMYLCASSLVAGEYNEQFFGPGTRLTVL.

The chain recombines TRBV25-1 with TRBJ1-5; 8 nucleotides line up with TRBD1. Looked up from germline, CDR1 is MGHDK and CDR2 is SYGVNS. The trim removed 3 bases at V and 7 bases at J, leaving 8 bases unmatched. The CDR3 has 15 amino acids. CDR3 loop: CASSDRTGPGQPQHF. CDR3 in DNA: TGTGCCAGCAGTGACCGGACAGGGCCCGGGCAGCCCCAGCATTTT.

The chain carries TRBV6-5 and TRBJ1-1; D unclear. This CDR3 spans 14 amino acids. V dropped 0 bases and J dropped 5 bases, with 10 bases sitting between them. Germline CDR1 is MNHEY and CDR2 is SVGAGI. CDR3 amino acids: CASSYSEPDTEAFF. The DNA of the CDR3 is TGTGCCAGCAGTTACTCGGAGCCAGATACTGAAGCTTTCTTT.